This T cell receptor (beta chain) stems from a study of Graves' ophthalmopathy and Graves' hyperthyroidism. For repertoire sequencing, the TCR beta CDR3 regions were amplified from RNA transcripts. RT-PCR was first run with HTBI primers, then multiplex PCR in a second round. TCRdb re-analysed the multiplex PCR reads in MiXCR, keeping a single row per CDR3 protein. Among hundreds of thousands of distinct CDR3 sequences, 35% to 50% were seen once, and the ten largest hold 44%. V shed 5 bases and J shed 6 bases, with 13 bases lying between them. Germline-derived CDR1 and CDR2 are SEHNR and FQNEAQ (reference sequence). The CDR3 spans 14 residues.

Input material: peripheral blood. This receptor was obtained from an adult man with Graves' ophthalmopathy. The rearrangement uses TRBV7-9 and TRBJ2-2; D is unclear. The CDR3 spells CASSLSSVAGELFF. CDR3 DNA: TGTGCCAGCAGCCTATCTAGTGTAGCCGGGGAGCTGTTTTTT. Looking up the rest from reference TRBV7-9 and TRBJ2-2 gives the full variable domain: DTGVSQNPRHKITKRGQNVTFRCDPISEHNRLYWYRQTLGQGPEFLTYFQNEAQLEKSRLLSDRFSAERPKGSFSTLEIQRTEQGDSAMYLCASSLSSVAGELFFGEGSRLTVL.